These 21 T cell receptor beta chains share one sample of origin, sequenced in a study of control samples from healthy donors and cancer patients. Only in-frame clones appear in the TCRdb table, and some are missing; sequencing was by immunoSEQ multiplex PCR. The sample yields tens of thousands of clones, over 90% seen once. Input material: blood. All receptors come from a woman between 25 and 40 years old in good health.

CDR3 sequence reads: CAISGGGRLTGYEQYF. Here the CDR3 DNA reads TGTGCCATCAGTGGCGGGGGAAGATTAACAGGGTACGAGCAGTACTTC. The rearrangement joins TRBV10-3 to TRBJ2-7; D possibly corresponds to TRBD2 (7 bases). The ends were cut back, 4 bases at V and 4 bases at J, with 20 bases in the middle. CDR3 length equals 16 residues. Germline CDR1 and CDR2: ENHRY and SYGVKD.

J is TRBJ2-6 and V is TRBV14; D is unclear. The V end was cut by 4 bases, the J end by 0 bases, with 4 bases between. Germline CDR1 is SGHDN and CDR2 is FVKESK. This CDR3 contains 14 residues. The CDR3 here is CASSRNSGANVLTF. The CDR3 nucleotides are TGTGCCAGCAGCCGTAACTCTGGGGCCAACGTCCTGACTTTC.

The CDR3 nucleotides read TGTGCCATCAAGGCTGAGTATAGCAATCAGCCCCAGCATTTT. This gives the protein CAIKAEYSNQPQHF. The chain links TRBV10-3 to TRBJ1-5; no clear D. V was clipped by 7 bases and J by 0 bases, with 10 bases between them. In germline, CDR1 is ENHRY, CDR2 SYGVKD. This CDR3 contains 14 residues.

J is TRBJ1-2 and V is TRBV5-6; D uncertain. The CDR3 loop spans 17 amino acids. The germline V gene encodes CDR1 SGHDT and CDR2 YYEEEE. V was trimmed by 0 bases and J by 6 bases, leaving 21 bases between them. The CDR3 nucleotides are TGTGCCAGCAGCTTGGAGGTTGAGGGATTCTTTAAGGATGGCTACACCTTC. It specifies CASSLEVEGFFKDGYTF.

The chain recombines TRBV5-1 with TRBJ1-2; D gene uncertain. Germline-derived CDR1 and CDR2 are SGHRS and YFSETQ. Trimming took off 0 bases at V and 6 bases at J, with 15 bases between the two ends. CDR3 length: 15 amino acids. CDR3 bases: TGCGCCAGCAGCTTGGATTCGGGTAGCGGTGATGGCTACACCTTC. This gives the protein CASSLDSGSGDGYTF.

The DNA of the CDR3 is TGTGCCAGCAGCTCCGGGCCTCCCTACGAGCAGTACTTC. As protein: CASSSGPPYEQYF. The chain has TRBV7-9 and TRBJ2-7; D uncertain. This CDR3 is built from 13 residues. Germline V gene sequence: CDR1 SEHNR, CDR2 FQNEAQ (reference sequence). Trimming took 4 bases from V and 2 from J, leaving 9 bases between them.

The chain links TRBV7-8 to TRBJ1-5; D might be TRBD1 (5 bases). Trimming removed 5 bases from V and 3 bases from J, with 14 bases in between. The CDR3 length is 15 residues. Germline CDR1 is SGHVS and CDR2 is FQNEAQ. CDR3 sequence (DNA): TGTGCCAGCAGCAAATTCCGGGACCCCAATCAGCCCCAGCATTTT. It specifies CASSKFRDPNQPQHF. Full variable domain (rest looked up from reference TRBV7-8 and TRBJ1-5): GAGVSQSPRYKVAKRGQDVALRCDPISGHVSLFWYQQALGQGPEFLTYFQNEAQLDKSGLPSDRFFAERPEGSVSTLKIQRTQQEDSAVYLCASSKFRDPNQPQHFGDGTRLSIL.

The chain recombines TRBV10-1 with TRBJ2-2; TRBD1 agrees at 7 bases. The V gene end was trimmed by 6 bases and the J gene end by 7 bases; junction bases not matched to a gene: 5. The CDR3 runs to 13 residues. CDR1 and CDR2 (germline): WNHNN, SYGVQD (reference sequence). The CDR3 DNA reads as TGCGCCAGCAGCCACAGGGGAGTCGGGGAGCTGTTTTTT. Translating it yields CASSHRGVGELFF.

The chain has TRBV11-3 and TRBJ2-5; TRBD1 aligns across 7 bases. Germline loops: CDR1 SGHNT, CDR2 YENEEA. With 5 bases clipped from V and 5 bases from J, the junction kept 2 bases outside the gene matches. CDR3 size: 12 residues. Here the CDR3 DNA reads TGTGCCAGCAGCCAACAGGGGGAGACCCAGTACTTC. Translating it yields CASSQQGETQYF.

This chain joins TRBV25-1 and TRBJ1-6, with D hard to call. The germline V gene encodes CDR1 MGHDK and CDR2 SYGVNS. Trimming pared 3 bases from V and 12 bases from J, leaving 6 bases between. The CDR3 length is 11 residues. The CDR3, as DNA: TGTGCCAGCAGTGACCGCGGACCCCTCCACTTT. Translated, it gives CASSDRGPLHF.

This clone has just one count. The rearrangement joins TRBV6-6 to TRBJ2-7, with D possibly called TRBD1 or TRBD2 (5 bases each). Trimming left V 5 bases short and J 2 bases short, with 16 bases between. Germline V gene lookup returns CDR1 MNHNY and CDR2 SVGAGI (reference sequence). The CDR3 length is 15 residues. The CDR3 DNA follows: TGTGCCAGCAGTCGCTCCGGGACCGACCCCTACGAGCAGTACTTC. It codes for CASSRSGTDPYEQYF.

Here the CDR3 reads CASRPEGGSLRLGNQPQHF. CDR3 in DNA: TGTGCCAGTAGACCCGAGGGCGGGAGCCTCCGTTTGGGCAATCAGCCCCAGCATTTT. The V call is TRBV19, the J call TRBJ1-5, with D unresolved. The germline V and J ends were trimmed by 6 bases and 2 bases, with 26 bases remaining between them. The CDR3 has 19 residues. Germline V gives CDR1 LNHDA, CDR2 SQIVND (reference sequence).

The V call is TRBV28, the J call TRBJ1-1; the match to TRBD1 covers 9 bases. The CDR3 runs 12 residues. Germline lookup yields CDR1 MDHEN and CDR2 SYDVKM. Trimming removed 4 bases from V and 11 bases from J; junction bases left unmatched: 5. The CDR3 reads CASSSQGALAFF. The CDR3, as DNA: TGTGCCAGCAGTTCACAGGGGGCTCTGGCTTTCTTT. Filled out from reference TRBV28 and TRBJ1-1, the complete variable domain reads DVKVTQSSRYLVKRTGEKVFLECVQDMDHENMFWYRQDPGLGLRLIYFSYDVKMKEKGDIPEGYSVSREKKERFSLILESASTNQTSMYLCASSSQGALAFFGQGTRLTVV.

The V gene is TRBV28, the J gene TRBJ2-1, with no clear D. Trimming removed 5 bases from V and 10 bases from J, with 12 bases in between. There are 12 residues in the CDR3. Germline CDR1 is MDHEN and CDR2 is SYDVKM. Here the CDR3 reads CASSPVGGEQFF. The CDR3 DNA reads TGTGCCAGCAGTCCTGTGGGTGGGGAGCAGTTCTTC.

The V gene is TRBV6-1, the J gene TRBJ1-2, with 10 nucleotides matching TRBD1. This CDR3 has 17 amino acids. The ends lost 3 bases at V and 0 bases at J; junction bases unmatched: 7. Germline lookup yields CDR1 MNHNS and CDR2 SASEGT. CDR3 sequence: CASSEETGGPSNYGYTF. CDR3 coding DNA: TGTGCCAGCAGTGAGGAGACAGGGGGCCCTTCTAACTATGGCTACACCTTC.

This clone was seen a single time. V and J are TRBV2 and TRBJ1-1, with D possibly TRBD1 on 5 matching bases. The CDR3 has 12 amino acids. CDR1 is SNHLY and CDR2 is FYNNEI in the germline V gene. With 9 bases removed from V and 1 base from J, the gap between germline ends came to 9 bases. CDR3 sequence reads: CASWGPNTEAFF. DNA of the CDR3: TGTGCCAGTTGGGGACCGAACACTGAAGCTTTCTTT. Combining the CDR3 with reference TRBV2 and TRBJ1-1 gives the whole variable domain EPEVTQTPSHQVTQMGQEVILRCVPISNHLYFYWYRQILGQKVEFLVSFYNNEISEKSEIFDDQFSVERPDGSNFTLKIRSTKLEDSAMYFCASWGPNTEAFFGQGTRLTVV.

The rearrangement joins TRBV28 to TRBJ1-2; TRBD1 matches at 8 bases. CDR3 length: 16 residues. The ends lost 5 bases at V and 2 bases at J; junction bases unmatched: 10. CDR1 and CDR2 (germline): MDHEN, SYDVKM. The CDR3 DNA follows: TGTGCCAGCAGTCACGAAACAGGGGGTTGGAACTATGGCTACACCTTC. It translates to CASSHETGGWNYGYTF.

The genes are TRBV5-6 and TRBJ2-7, with no clear D. CDR1 is SGHDT and CDR2 is YYEEEE in the germline V gene. CDR3 length: 11 amino acids. V was clipped by 3 bases and J by 2 bases, with 3 bases between them. CDR3 in DNA: TGTGCCAGCAGCTCTACCTACGAGCAGTACTTC. Encoded protein: CASSSTYEQYF.

This chain joins TRBV19 and TRBJ1-2; D may be TRBD1 (5 bases). The germline V and J ends were trimmed by 0 bases and 4 bases, with 18 bases remaining between them. The CDR3 is made up of 17 amino acids. Germline V gives CDR1 LNHDA, CDR2 SQIVND (reference sequence). CDR3 sequence (DNA): TGTGCCAGTAGTATAGATCGAGTCGCCGGCAGGGTCTATGGCTACACCTTC. Amino acid sequence: CASSIDRVAGRVYGYTF.

The V call is TRBV28, the J call TRBJ1-2; D is unclear. This CDR3 has 14 amino acids. Trimming removed 7 bases at V and 0 bases at J, with 12 bases between. Germline values: CDR1 MDHEN, CDR2 SYDVKM. The CDR3 spells CASTADGTNYGYTF. CDR3 nucleotide sequence: TGTGCCAGCACCGCGGACGGAACTAACTATGGCTACACCTTC.

This chain links TRBV4-1 with TRBJ2-1; D gene unclear. Germline assignment: CDR1 MGHRA and CDR2 YSYEKL. The germline V and J ends were trimmed by 1 base and 5 bases, with 9 bases remaining between them. The CDR3 loop spans 14 amino acids. The CDR3 DNA follows: TGCGCCAGCAGCCAAGCTCCAGCTAACAATGAGCAGTTCTTC. Translated, it gives CASSQAPANNEQFF.